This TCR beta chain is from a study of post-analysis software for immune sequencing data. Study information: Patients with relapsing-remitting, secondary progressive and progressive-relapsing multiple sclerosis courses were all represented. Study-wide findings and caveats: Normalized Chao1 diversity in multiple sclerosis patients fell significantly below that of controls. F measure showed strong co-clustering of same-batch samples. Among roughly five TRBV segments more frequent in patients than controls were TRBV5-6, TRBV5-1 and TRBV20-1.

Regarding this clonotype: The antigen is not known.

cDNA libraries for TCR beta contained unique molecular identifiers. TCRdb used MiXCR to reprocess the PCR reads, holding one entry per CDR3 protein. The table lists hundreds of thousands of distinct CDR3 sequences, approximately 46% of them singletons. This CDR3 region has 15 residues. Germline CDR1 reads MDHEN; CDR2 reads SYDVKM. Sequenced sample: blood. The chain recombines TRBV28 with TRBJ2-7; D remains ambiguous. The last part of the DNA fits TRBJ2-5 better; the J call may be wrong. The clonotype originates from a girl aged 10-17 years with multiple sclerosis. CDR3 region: CASSFSSADQETQYF. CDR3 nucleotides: TGTGCCAGCAGTTTCAGCAGTGCCGACCAAGAGACCCAGTACTTC.